Listed below are T cell receptor beta chains from one sample, sequenced in a study of cytomegalovirus exposure and HLA in healthy donors. Clones were read by immunoSEQ multiplex PCR, and TCRdb kept only the in-frame ones, dropping some. The sample contains more than 95,000 clones, over 60% of which appear only once. Sequenced: PBMCs. The source is a woman aged 18-35 years in good health and CMV-seropositive. Each CDR3 is given with its conserved first and last residue. The D gene is left open where the match is weak. Size values are once, few and many counts, or a class for expanded clones, and some rows have none.

J gene: TRBJ1-2; clone size: NA; V gene: TRBV18; D gene: TRBD1; CDR3 DNA: TGTGCCAGCTCACCGACAGGGATCCTAACCTCAAGCTTC; CDR3 protein: CASSPTGILTSSF
J gene: TRBJ2-7; clone size: NA; V gene: TRBV5-1; D gene: TRBD2; CDR3 DNA: TGCGCCAGCAAAGGTGGACTAGCGGGAGGGCGGTACTTC; CDR3 protein: CASKGGLAGGRYF
J gene: TRBJ2-3; clone size: NA; V gene: TRBV11-3; D gene: TRBD2; CDR3 DNA: TGTGCCAGCAGCTTTACTAGCGGGAGCGCAGATACGCAGTATTTT; CDR3 protein: CASSFTSGSADTQYF
J gene: TRBJ2-1; clone size: NA; V gene: TRBV10-3; D gene: NA; CDR3 DNA: TGTGCCATCAGGGGAGACTCCGCCTACAATGAGCAGTTCTTC; CDR3 protein: CAIRGDSAYNEQFF
J gene: TRBJ2-7; clone size: NA; V gene: TRBV28; D gene: TRBD1; CDR3 DNA: TGTGCCAGCAGTTTATATGGGACAGGGGGCCACGAGCAGTACTTC; CDR3 protein: CASSLYGTGGHEQYF
J gene: TRBJ2-1; clone size: NA; V gene: TRBV10-3; D gene: NA; CDR3 DNA: TGTGCCATCAGTGAGGGAGCAGAGTCGCCTGAGCAGTTCTTC; CDR3 protein: CAISEGAESPEQFF
J gene: TRBJ1-2; clone size: NA; V gene: TRBV6-1; D gene: TRBD1; CDR3 DNA: TGTGCCAGCAGTGAGACCAGGGGGCTTGTGGGCTACACCTTC; CDR3 protein: CASSETRGLVGYTF
J gene: TRBJ2-5; clone size: few; V gene: TRBV2; D gene: NA; CDR3 DNA: TGTGCCAGGAGGGGGACCTCTACGGTCCAAGAGACCCAGTACTTC; CDR3 protein: CARRGTSTVQETQYF
J gene: TRBJ2-3; clone size: NA; V gene: TRBV5-1; D gene: TRBD1; CDR3 DNA: TGCGCCAGCAGCTCCGGACAGGGGGGAACAGATACGCAGTATTTT; CDR3 protein: CASSSGQGGTDTQYF
J gene: TRBJ1-4; clone size: few; V gene: TRBV28; D gene: NA; CDR3 DNA: TGTGCCAGCAGTCACCGGGTCGATGGTGAAAAACTGTTTTTT; CDR3 protein: CASSHRVDGEKLFF
J gene: TRBJ2-6; clone size: NA; V gene: TRBV9; D gene: NA; CDR3 DNA: TGTGCCAGCAGCGACGGGGACTCTGGGGCCAACGTCCTGACTTTC; CDR3 protein: CASSDGDSGANVLTF
J gene: TRBJ1-2; clone size: few; V gene: TRBV7-9; D gene: NA; CDR3 DNA: TGTGCCAGCAGCCTGACGGGACTAGATGGCTACACCTTC; CDR3 protein: CASSLTGLDGYTF
J gene: TRBJ2-3; clone size: NA; V gene: TRBV28; D gene: NA; CDR3 DNA: TGTGCCAGCAGGTCTAGCACAGATACGCAGTATTTT; CDR3 protein: CASRSSTDTQYF
J gene: TRBJ1-3; clone size: once; V gene: TRBV2; D gene: NA; CDR3 DNA: TGTGCCAGCAAGGAGGACTCTGGAAACACCATATATTTT; CDR3 protein: CASKEDSGNTIYF
J gene: TRBJ2-3; clone size: NA; V gene: TRBV6-4; D gene: TRBD1; CDR3 DNA: TGTGCCAGCAGTGACAGGCAGGGGGACATCACAGATACGCAGTATTTT; CDR3 protein: CASSDRQGDITDTQYF
J gene: TRBJ1-1; clone size: NA; V gene: TRBV28; D gene: TRBD1; CDR3 DNA: TGTGCCAGCAGTTTGGCCGGGACAGGGTCAACTGAAGCTTTCTTT; CDR3 protein: CASSLAGTGSTEAFF
J gene: TRBJ2-1; clone size: few; V gene: TRBV7-2; D gene: TRBD2; CDR3 DNA: TGTGCCAGCAGCACATCGGGGGGGATTCAGTTCTTC; CDR3 protein: CASSTSGGIQFF
J gene: TRBJ1-2; clone size: NA; V gene: TRBV6-5; D gene: TRBD1; CDR3 DNA: TGTGCCAGCACTCCCGGGACAGCTAACTATGGCTACACCTTC; CDR3 protein: CASTPGTANYGYTF
J gene: TRBJ2-1; clone size: NA; V gene: TRBV30; D gene: TRBD1; CDR3 DNA: TGTGCCTGGAGTCCCACTCCGGGACAGGGGGCGCCTCGTAATGAGCAGTTCTTC; CDR3 protein: CAWSPTPGQGAPRNEQFF
J gene: TRBJ2-4; clone size: NA; V gene: TRBV30; D gene: NA; CDR3 DNA: TGTGCCTGGACGTGGGGGCCTAGAAACATTCAGTACTTC; CDR3 protein: CAWTWGPRNIQYF
J gene: TRBJ1-2; clone size: NA; V gene: TRBV5-4; D gene: NA; CDR3 DNA: TGTGCCAGCAGCTTGGGACAGGACCCGTTGCGGGGCTACACCTTC; CDR3 protein: CASSLGQDPLRGYTF
J gene: TRBJ1-1; clone size: NA; V gene: TRBV5-1; D gene: NA; CDR3 DNA: TGCGCCAGCAGCTTCGGAGTGGGCACTGAAGCTTTCTTT; CDR3 protein: CASSFGVGTEAFF
J gene: TRBJ2-2; clone size: NA; V gene: TRBV18; D gene: TRBD2; CDR3 DNA: TGTGCCAGCTCACCGACGGGACTAGCGGACACCGGGGAGCTGTTTTTT; CDR3 protein: CASSPTGLADTGELFF
J gene: TRBJ1-2; clone size: NA; V gene: TRBV4-1; D gene: NA; CDR3 DNA: TGCGCCAGCAGCCAAGGATCGGGCAGGGACTGTGGCTACACCTTC; CDR3 protein: CASSQGSGRDCGYTF
J gene: TRBJ2-2; clone size: NA; V gene: TRBV15; D gene: TRBD2; CDR3 DNA: TGTGCCACCAGCAGGCGCCCGGAGTCGCGGGAGCCCTACACCGGGGAGCTGTTTTTT; CDR3 protein: CATSRRPESREPYTGELFF
J gene: TRBJ2-7; clone size: NA; V gene: TRBV2; D gene: NA; CDR3 DNA: TGTGCCAGCAGTGAATATGGCTTGGGCCTCGAGCAGTACTTC; CDR3 protein: CASSEYGLGLEQYF
J gene: TRBJ1-5; clone size: NA; V gene: TRBV19; D gene: NA; CDR3 DNA: TGTGCCAGTAGTATCACCCACGGAGGCAATCAGCCCCAGCATTTT; CDR3 protein: CASSITHGGNQPQHF
J gene: TRBJ2-2; clone size: few; V gene: TRBV6-1; D gene: TRBD2; CDR3 DNA: TGTGCCAGCAGTGACCCGGGACTAGCGGGTTTCTACACCGGGGAGCTGTTTTTT; CDR3 protein: CASSDPGLAGFYTGELFF
J gene: TRBJ2-7; clone size: NA; V gene: TRBV21-1; D gene: NA; CDR3 DNA: TGTGCCAGCAGCAATCGGCGAGACGGGAACCAGCAGTACTTC; CDR3 protein: CASSNRRDGNQQYF
J gene: TRBJ2-1; clone size: NA; V gene: TRBV4-1; D gene: TRBD2; CDR3 DNA: TGCGCCAGCAGCCGCCCGGGAGGGCCCTCCTACAATGAGCAGTTCTTC; CDR3 protein: CASSRPGGPSYNEQFF
J gene: TRBJ2-2; clone size: NA; V gene: TRBV29-1; D gene: TRBD2; CDR3 DNA: TGCAGCGTGGGGGGGACGAACACCGGGGAGCTGTTTTTT; CDR3 protein: CSVGGTNTGELFF
J gene: TRBJ1-2; clone size: once; V gene: TRBV15; D gene: NA; CDR3 DNA: TGTGCCACCAGCAGAGAGGACGGGGGGCCCTATGGCTACACCTTC; CDR3 protein: CATSREDGGPYGYTF
J gene: TRBJ2-5; clone size: NA; V gene: TRBV29-1; D gene: TRBD1; CDR3 DNA: TGCAGCGTTCGAAAAGGGACAGCACTAGAAGAGACCCAGTACTTC; CDR3 protein: CSVRKGTALEETQYF
J gene: TRBJ1-2; clone size: NA; V gene: TRBV2; D gene: NA; CDR3 DNA: TGTGCCAGCCTCGAGTCGGAGGGGAGTAGGCGTGGCTACACCTTC; CDR3 protein: CASLESEGSRRGYTF